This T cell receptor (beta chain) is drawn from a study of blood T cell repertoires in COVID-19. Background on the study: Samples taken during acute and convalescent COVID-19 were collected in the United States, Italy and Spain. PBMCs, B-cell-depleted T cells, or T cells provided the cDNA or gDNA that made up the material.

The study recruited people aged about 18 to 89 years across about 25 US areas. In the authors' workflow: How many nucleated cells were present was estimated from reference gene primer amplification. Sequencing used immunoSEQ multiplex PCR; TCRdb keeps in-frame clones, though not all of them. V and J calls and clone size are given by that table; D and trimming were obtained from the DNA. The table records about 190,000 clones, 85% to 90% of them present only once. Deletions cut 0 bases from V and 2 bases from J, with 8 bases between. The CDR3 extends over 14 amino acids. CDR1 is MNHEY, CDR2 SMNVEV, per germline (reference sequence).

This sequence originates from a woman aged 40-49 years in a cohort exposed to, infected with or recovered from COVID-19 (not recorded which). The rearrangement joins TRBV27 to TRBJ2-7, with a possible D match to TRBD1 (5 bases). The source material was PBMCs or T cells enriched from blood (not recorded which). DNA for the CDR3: TGTGCCAGCAGTTTATCGGGGCAGCCCTACGAGCAGTACTTC. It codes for CASSLSGQPYEQYF.